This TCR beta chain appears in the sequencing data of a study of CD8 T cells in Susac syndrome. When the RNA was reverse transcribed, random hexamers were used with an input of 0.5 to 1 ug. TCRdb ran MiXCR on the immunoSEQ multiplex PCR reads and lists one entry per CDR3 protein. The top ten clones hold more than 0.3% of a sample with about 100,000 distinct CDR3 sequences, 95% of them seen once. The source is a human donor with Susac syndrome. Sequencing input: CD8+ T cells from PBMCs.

The CDR3 protein is CASSWTAQPQHF. CDR3 DNA sequence: TGTGCCAGCAGCTGGACAGCTCAGCCCCAGCATTTT. The chain recombines TRBV2 with TRBJ1-5, with a weak D call TRBD1 (6 bases). The CDR3 sequence is 12 residues long. The germline V and J ends were trimmed by 6 bases and 6 bases, with 9 bases remaining between them. Germline V gene sequence: CDR1 SNHLY, CDR2 FYNNEI.